A selection of T cell receptor beta chains follows, all from one sample in a study of early T cells in non-severe SARS-CoV-2 infection. TCRdb re-called the 5' RACE reads through MiXCR, storing one row per CDR3 protein. The sample lists tens of thousands of distinct CDR3 sequences; approximately 12% were seen once. Sequencing used whole blood, obtained at baseline. The receptor source for this set is an adult who was a healthcare worker with PCR-confirmed SARS-CoV-2 infection or an uninfected control (not recorded which). Both conserved end residues are part of each CDR3. The order of the fields is V gene, D gene, clone size, J gene, CDR3 protein, CDR3 DNA. A D gene is named only where the DNA matches it firmly. Clone size is stated in some rows and not others, as once, few, many or a class when expanded.

v_gene: TRBV6-5
d_gene: TRBD1
abundance: NA
j_gene: TRBJ1-2
CDR3aa: CASSRTNRGPNYGYTF
CDR3nt: TGTGCCAGCAGTCGTACTAACAGGGGGCCTAACTATGGCTACACCTTC

v_gene: TRBV12-3/TRBV12-4
d_gene: NA
abundance: NA
j_gene: TRBJ1-1
CDR3aa: CASNPSGLRNAFF
CDR3nt: TGTGCCAGCAACCCATCGGGGCTGAGGAATGCTTTCTTT

v_gene: TRBV2
d_gene: TRBD2
abundance: NA
j_gene: TRBJ2-1
CDR3aa: CASTFSTSGYSYNEQFF
CDR3nt: TGTGCCAGCACTTTTTCGACTAGCGGCTACTCCTACAATGAGCAGTTCTTC

v_gene: TRBV28
d_gene: NA
abundance: NA
j_gene: TRBJ2-1
CDR3aa: CASSFRYNEQFF
CDR3nt: TGTGCCAGCAGTTTCAGATACAATGAGCAGTTCTTC

v_gene: TRBV20-1
d_gene: TRBD2
abundance: NA
j_gene: TRBJ2-1
CDR3aa: CSALRSSGRAGEQFF
CDR3nt: TGCAGTGCTCTTAGGAGTAGCGGGAGGGCCGGTGAGCAGTTCTTC

v_gene: TRBV5-1
d_gene: TRBD1
abundance: NA
j_gene: TRBJ2-2
CDR3aa: CASSVARQGGPSGELFF
CDR3nt: TGCGCCAGCAGCGTGGCCCGACAGGGGGGCCCGAGCGGGGAGCTGTTTTTT

v_gene: TRBV20-1
d_gene: NA
abundance: many
j_gene: TRBJ1-6
CDR3aa: CSAREPPTSLHF
CDR3nt: TGCAGTGCTAGAGAGCCGCCCACTTCCCTCCACTTT

v_gene: TRBV11-2
d_gene: NA
abundance: many
j_gene: TRBJ1-2
CDR3aa: CASSLRTSGYTF
CDR3nt: TGTGCCAGCAGCTTACGGACGTCTGGCTACACCTTC

v_gene: TRBV10-3
d_gene: NA
abundance: NA
j_gene: TRBJ2-2
CDR3aa: CAIRNGTRNTGELFF
CDR3nt: TGTGCCATCAGGAATGGGACCCGGAACACCGGGGAGCTGTTTTTT

v_gene: TRBV6-5
d_gene: NA
abundance: many
j_gene: TRBJ1-4
CDR3aa: CASSRGNSATNEKLFF
CDR3nt: TGTGCCAGCAGCCGGGGCAACTCGGCAACTAATGAAAAACTGTTTTTT